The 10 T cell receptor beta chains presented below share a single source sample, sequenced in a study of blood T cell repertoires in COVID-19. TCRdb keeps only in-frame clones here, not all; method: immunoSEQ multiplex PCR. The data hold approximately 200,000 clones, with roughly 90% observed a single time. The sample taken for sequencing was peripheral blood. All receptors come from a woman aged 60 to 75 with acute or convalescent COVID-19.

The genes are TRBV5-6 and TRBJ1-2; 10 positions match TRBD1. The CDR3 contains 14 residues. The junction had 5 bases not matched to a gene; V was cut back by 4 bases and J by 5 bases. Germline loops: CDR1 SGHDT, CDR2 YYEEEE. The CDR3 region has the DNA TGTGCCAGCAGCACCCGGACAGGGGGATATGGCTACACCTTC. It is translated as CASSTRTGGYGYTF. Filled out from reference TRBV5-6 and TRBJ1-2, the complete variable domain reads DAGVTQSPTHLIKTRGQQVTLRCSPKSGHDTVSWYQQALGQGPQFIFQYYEEEERQRGNFPDRFSGHQFPNYSSELNVNALLLGDSALYLCASSTRTGGYGYTFGSGTRLTVV.

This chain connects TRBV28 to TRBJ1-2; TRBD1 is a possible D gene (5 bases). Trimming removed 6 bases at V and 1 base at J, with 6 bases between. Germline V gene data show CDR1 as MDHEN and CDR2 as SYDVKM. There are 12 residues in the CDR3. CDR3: CASRDNNYGYTF. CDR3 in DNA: TGTGCCAGCAGGGACAATAACTATGGCTACACCTTC.

The CDR3: CASAAVERSPLHF. The CDR3, as DNA: TGTGCCAGCGCCGCGGTTGAACGTTCACCCCTCCACTTT. The chain is built from TRBV6-5 and TRBJ1-6; D remains unclear. CDR1 and CDR2 from the germline V gene are MNHEY and SVGAGI. The CDR3 totals 13 residues. Trimming took 8 bases from V and 9 from J, leaving 14 bases between them.

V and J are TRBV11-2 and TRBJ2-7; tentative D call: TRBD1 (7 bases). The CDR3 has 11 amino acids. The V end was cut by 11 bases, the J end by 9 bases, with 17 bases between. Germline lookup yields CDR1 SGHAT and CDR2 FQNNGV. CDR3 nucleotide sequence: TGTGCCTCCGGAGGGGGCGCCGGGCAGTACTTC. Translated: CASGGGAGQYF. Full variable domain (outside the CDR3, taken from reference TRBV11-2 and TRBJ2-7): EAGVAQSPRYKIIEKRQSVAFWCNPISGHATLYWYQQILGQGPKLLIQFQNNGVVDDSQLPKDRFSAERLKGVDSTLKIQPAKLEDSAVYLCASGGGAGQYFGPGTRLTVT.

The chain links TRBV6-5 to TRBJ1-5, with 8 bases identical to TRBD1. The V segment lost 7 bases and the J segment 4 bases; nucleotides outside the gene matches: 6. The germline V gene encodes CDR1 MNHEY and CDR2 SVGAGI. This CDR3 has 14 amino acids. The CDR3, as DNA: TGTGCCAGCAACCGGGGACAGGAGAATCAGCCCCAGCATTTT. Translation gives CASNRGQENQPQHF.

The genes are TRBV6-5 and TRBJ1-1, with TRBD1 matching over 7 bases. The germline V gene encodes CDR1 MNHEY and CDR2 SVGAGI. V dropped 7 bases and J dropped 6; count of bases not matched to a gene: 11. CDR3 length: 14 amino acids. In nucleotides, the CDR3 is TGTGCCAGCACCCGACAGGGAAGTAACGCTGAAGCTTTCTTT. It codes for CASTRQGSNAEAFF.

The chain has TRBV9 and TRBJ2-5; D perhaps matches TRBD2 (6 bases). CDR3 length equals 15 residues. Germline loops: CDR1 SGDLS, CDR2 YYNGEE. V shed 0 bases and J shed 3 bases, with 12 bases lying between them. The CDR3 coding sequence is TGTGCCAGCAGCGTAGTCGGGAGAGGGGAAGAGACCCAGTACTTC. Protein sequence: CASSVVGRGEETQYF.

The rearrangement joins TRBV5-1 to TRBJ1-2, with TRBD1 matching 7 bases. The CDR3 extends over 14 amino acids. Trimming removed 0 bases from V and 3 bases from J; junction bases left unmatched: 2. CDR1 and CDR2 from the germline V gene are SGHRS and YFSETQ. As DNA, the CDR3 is TGCGCCAGCAGCTTGGGGACAGGCTACTATGGCTACACCTTC. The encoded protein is CASSLGTGYYGYTF.

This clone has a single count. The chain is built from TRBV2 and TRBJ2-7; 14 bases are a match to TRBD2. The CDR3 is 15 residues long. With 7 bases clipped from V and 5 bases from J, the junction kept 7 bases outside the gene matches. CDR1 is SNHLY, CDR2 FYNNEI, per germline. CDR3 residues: CASTIGLAGGDEQYF. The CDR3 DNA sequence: TGTGCCAGCACGATAGGACTAGCGGGAGGTGACGAGCAGTACTTC. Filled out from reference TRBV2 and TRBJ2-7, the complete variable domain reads EPEVTQTPSHQVTQMGQEVILRCVPISNHLYFYWYRQILGQKVEFLVSFYNNEISEKSEIFDDQFSVERPDGSNFTLKIRSTKLEDSAMYFCASTIGLAGGDEQYFGPGTRLTVT.

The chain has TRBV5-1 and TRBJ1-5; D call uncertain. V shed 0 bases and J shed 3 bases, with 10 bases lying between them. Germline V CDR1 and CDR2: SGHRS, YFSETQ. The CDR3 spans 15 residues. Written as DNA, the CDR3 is TGCGCCAGCAGCTTGGCTTCGGGGTTCAATCAGCCCCAGCATTTT. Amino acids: CASSLASGFNQPQHF.